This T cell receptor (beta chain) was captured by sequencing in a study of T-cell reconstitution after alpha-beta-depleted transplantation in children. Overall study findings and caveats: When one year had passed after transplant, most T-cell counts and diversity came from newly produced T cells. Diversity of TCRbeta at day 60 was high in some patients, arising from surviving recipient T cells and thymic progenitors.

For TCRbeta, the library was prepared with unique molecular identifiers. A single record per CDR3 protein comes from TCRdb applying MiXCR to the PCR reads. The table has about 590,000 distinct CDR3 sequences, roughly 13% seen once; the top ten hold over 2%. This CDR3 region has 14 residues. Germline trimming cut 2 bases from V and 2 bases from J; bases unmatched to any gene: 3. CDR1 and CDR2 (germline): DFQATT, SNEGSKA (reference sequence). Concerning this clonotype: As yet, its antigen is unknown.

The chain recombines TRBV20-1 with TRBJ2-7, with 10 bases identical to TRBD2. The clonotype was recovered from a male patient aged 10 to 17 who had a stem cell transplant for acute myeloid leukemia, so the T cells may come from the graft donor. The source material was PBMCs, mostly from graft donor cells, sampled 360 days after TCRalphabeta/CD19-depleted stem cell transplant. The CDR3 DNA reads TGCAGTGCTAGAAGGACTAGCGGAACCTACGAGCAGTACTTC. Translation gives CSARRTSGTYEQYF.